This TCR beta chain was sequenced during a study of OX40 agonist ivuxolimab in advanced cancers. The overall study: Partial response was recorded in three patients: one hepatocellular carcinoma and two cutaneous melanoma cases. The study's findings and limits: Certain nonresponders likewise exhibited a low normalized T-cell clonal expansion.

The protocol was immunoSEQ multiplex PCR, while the TCRdb copy is restricted to in-frame clones and leaves out a portion. This sample has roughly 49,000 clones, with around 79% found just once. About this clone itself: Its antigen is unknown.

The germline V gene encodes CDR1 SGHVT and CDR2 SQSDAQ. The V gene lost 3 bases and the J gene lost 5 bases, with 10 bases spanning the gap. There are 13 residues in the CDR3. This sequence joins TRBV7-4 and TRBJ2-5; perhaps TRBD2 as D (6 bases). This receptor was obtained from an adult with an advanced solid tumor such as melanoma, head and neck, liver or kidney cancer. Sequenced here: CD4+ or CD8+ T cells sorted from blood, sampled in a trial of the OX40 agonist ivuxolimab. CDR3 sequence reads: CASSFTGGETQYF. The CDR3 DNA follows: TGTGCCAGCAGCTTCACCGGAGGGGAGACCCAGTACTTC.